These 16 T cell receptor beta chains originate from one sample sequenced in a study of blood T cell repertoires in COVID-19 (dated by TCRdb to about 2020). The library was generated by the immunoSEQ multiplex PCR assay. This is the immuneACCESS table as TCRdb keeps it, with only in-frame sequences that have V and J called. A part of the clones is gone; compared with another copy, unresolved V genes explain less than half, and the rest is unexplained. Counted in this sample were roughly 15,000 clones; roughly nine tenths of them appeared once. Around 17% of the sample belongs to the ten largest clones. Sequenced sample: peripheral blood. The receptors were sampled from a man aged 45-60 years with active COVID-19.

Here the CDR3 reads CASSYNLRTVNTEAFF. The DNA for the CDR3 is TGTGCCAGCAGTTATAACCTGCGGACAGTGAACACTGAAGCTTTCTTT. V is TRBV6-5 and J is TRBJ1-1; tentative D call: TRBD1 (6 bases). CDR3 length equals 16 residues. Between the trimmed V and J ends, which lost 3 bases and 0 bases, there was a span of 14 bases. CDR1 and CDR2 (germline): MNHEY, SVGAGI.

V usage is TRBV5-1 and J usage is TRBJ2-3; TRBD2 matches 12 bases. Germline values: CDR1 SGHRS, CDR2 YFSETQ. The CDR3 is 17 residues long. Germline trimming cut 4 bases from V and 2 bases from J; bases unmatched to any gene: 8. The DNA of the CDR3 is TGCGCCAGCAGCCCACCCGGACTAGCGGGGCTCACAGATACGCAGTATTTT. Its protein product is CASSPPGLAGLTDTQYF.

This chain joins TRBV7-3 and TRBJ2-3, with 8 bases lining up with TRBD1. The CDR3 is 17 residues long. Germline CDR1 is SGHTA and CDR2 is FQGTGA. Germline trimming cut 5 bases from V and 0 bases from J; bases unmatched to any gene: 10. For the CDR3, the DNA is TGTGCCAGCAGCCCTAACGACAGGACAGGGAGCACAGATACGCAGTATTTT. This codes for CASSPNDRTGSTDTQYF.

This clone is medium-sized (0.01 to 0.1%) in the sample. V usage is TRBV7-2 and J usage is TRBJ1-2; tentative D call: TRBD1 (6 bases). The CDR3 sequence is 14 residues long. The germline V and J ends were trimmed by 0 bases and 5 bases, with 10 bases remaining between them. Germline assignment: CDR1 SGHTA and CDR2 FQGNSA. The DNA for the CDR3 is TGTGCCAGCAGCTTAGCTCTGGGGGCGTATGGCTACACCTTC. As protein: CASSLALGAYGYTF.

The rearrangement joins TRBV6-6 to TRBJ2-1; D is possibly TRBD1 (5 bases). This CDR3 is 12 amino acids long. The germline CDR1 and CDR2 sequences are MNHNY and SVGAGI (reference sequence). V was clipped by 6 bases and J by 7 bases, with 10 bases between them. CDR3 protein: CASRAGWNEQFF. The DNA of the CDR3 is TGTGCCAGCAGAGCAGGGTGGAATGAGCAGTTCTTC.

This chain connects TRBV4-1 to TRBJ1-1; D is unresolved. The CDR3 is made up of 14 amino acids. Germline values: CDR1 MGHRA, CDR2 YSYEKL. Trimming cost V 2 bases and J 0 bases, with 7 bases left between them. The CDR3 reads CASSQPTMNTEAFF. CDR3 sequence (DNA): TGCGCCAGCAGCCAACCTACGATGAACACTGAAGCTTTCTTT.

This clone showed up just once. This chain connects TRBV15 to TRBJ1-5, with TRBD1 matching over 8 bases. Unmatched junction bases numbered 12, after V lost 2 bases and J lost 0 bases. The CDR3 sequence is 19 residues long. Looked up from germline, CDR1 is LNHNV and CDR2 is YYDKDF (reference sequence). CDR3 nucleotide sequence: TGTGCCACCAGCAGACTTCCCGGATGGGACAGGCCTAGCAATCAGCCCCAGCATTTT. Translating it yields CATSRLPGWDRPSNQPQHF.

In DNA form, the CDR3 reads TGCGCCAGCAGCTCCGCCTACGAGCAGTACTTC. Residues: CASSSAYEQYF. The chain couples TRBV5-1 to TRBJ2-7; D unclear. This CDR3 spans 11 amino acids. Germline V gene sequence: CDR1 SGHRS, CDR2 YFSETQ. Trimming removed 3 bases from V and 2 bases from J, with 3 bases in between.

This clone was picked up one time. This CDR3 reads CSASKGQAKNQPQHF. CDR3 DNA sequence: TGCAGTGCTAGTAAGGGACAGGCGAAAAATCAGCCCCAGCATTTT. The chain is built from TRBV20-1 and TRBJ1-5, with TRBD1 identical over 8 bases. The CDR3 covers 15 residues. CDR1 is DFQATT and CDR2 is SNEGSKA in the germline V gene (reference sequence). Trimming took 3 bases from V and 4 from J; bases not matched to a gene: 8.

V usage is TRBV28 and J usage is TRBJ1-5; 7 positions match TRBD1. The CDR3 has 15 residues. V gave up 5 bases and J gave up 5 bases; unmatched junction bases: 9. Germline CDR1 reads MDHEN; CDR2 reads SYDVKM. CDR3 loop: CASSPPTGNYQPQHF. As DNA, the CDR3 is TGTGCCAGCAGTCCACCGACAGGGAACTATCAGCCCCAGCATTTT.

V and J are TRBV6-6 and TRBJ2-1; no definite D call. V lost 5 bases and J lost 5, with 7 bases in between. Germline V lookup: CDR1 MNHNY, CDR2 SVGAGI (reference sequence). This CDR3 is built from 12 residues. The CDR3 reads CASSRQNNEQFF. In DNA, the CDR3 is TGTGCCAGCAGTCGGCAGAACAATGAGCAGTTCTTC.

The rearrangement joins TRBV7-2 to TRBJ2-7, with D tentatively TRBD2 (5 bases). The CDR3 is 14 residues long. Germline lookup yields CDR1 SGHTA and CDR2 FQGNSA. The V gene lost 1 base and the J gene lost 7 bases, with 14 bases spanning the gap. The CDR3 protein is CASSLVGGFGEQYF. The CDR3, as DNA: TGTGCCAGCAGCTTAGTGGGCGGGTTTGGAGAGCAGTACTTC.

This chain uses TRBV7-3 with TRBJ2-2; D might be TRBD2 (5 bases). Germline values: CDR1 SGHTA, CDR2 FQGTGA. Trimming took 1 base from V and 1 from J, leaving 7 bases between them. This CDR3 has 15 amino acids. CDR3 nucleotides: TGTGCCAGCAGCTTAAGGGCGGGGAACACCGGGGAGCTGTTTTTT. Translating gives CASSLRAGNTGELFF.

The chain employs TRBV19 and TRBJ1-1; D not certain. Germline values: CDR1 LNHDA, CDR2 SQIVND (reference sequence). The CDR3 runs to 16 residues. V was cut by 2 bases and J by 0 bases, with 13 bases left in between. The CDR3 is CASSISADLMNTEAFF. As DNA, the CDR3 is TGTGCCAGTAGTATATCCGCGGATTTAATGAACACTGAAGCTTTCTTT. The full variable domain, with the rest looked up from reference TRBV19 and TRBJ1-1, is DGGITQSPKYLFRKEGQNVTLSCEQNLNHDAMYWYRQDPGQGLRLIYYSQIVNDFQKGDIAEGYSVSREKKESFPLTVTSAQKNPTAFYLCASSISADLMNTEAFFGQGTRLTVV.

This clone came up once. The V call is TRBV6-2 or TRBV6-3, the J call TRBJ1-5; D is perhaps TRBD1 (6 bases). CDR3 length equals 18 residues. Trimming shortened V by 5 bases and J by 0 bases, and 20 bases separated the two germline ends. Germline loops: CDR1 MNHEY, CDR2 SVGEGT. The CDR3 sequence is CASSLSSDSRVSNQPQHF. The DNA of the CDR3 is TGTGCCAGCAGTCTATCGTCGGACAGTCGGGTTAGCAATCAGCCCCAGCATTTT.

Worth noting for this clone: The junction does not match germline at one end; this may be a read error. The chain carries TRBV5-1 and TRBJ2-3, with 8 nucleotides matching TRBD1. Germline loops: CDR1 SGHRS, CDR2 YFSETQ. The CDR3 runs 16 residues. DNA for the CDR3: TGCGCCGGCAGCTTGGCAACAGGGGGTAACACAGATACGCAGTATTTT. Protein sequence: CAGSLATGGNTDTQYF.